Presented here are 10 T cell receptor beta chains from one specimen sequenced in a study of cytomegalovirus exposure and HLA in healthy donors. This PCR relied on a set of 60 Vbeta primers and 13 Jbeta primers. Method: immunoSEQ multiplex PCR; TCRdb's copy keeps in-frame clones and lacks some. The sample consists of about 140,000 clones, 70% to 80% of them appearing once. The material sequenced was PBMCs. The source is a male donor in good health and CMV-seronegative.

In this sample, this clone turned up a few times. The chain joins TRBV11-1 to TRBJ2-7; TRBD1 aligns across 8 bases. Unmatched junction bases numbered 9, after V lost 0 bases and J lost 5 bases. The germline V gene encodes CDR1 SGHAT and CDR2 FQDESV (reference sequence). This CDR3 is 16 amino acids long. The DNA for the CDR3 is TGTGCCAGCAGCTTAGCTGCAGGACAGGGTCATCACGAGCAGTACTTC. Protein product: CASSLAAGQGHHEQYF.

The J gene is TRBJ1-3, the V gene TRBV18, with no clear D. The CDR3 extends over 16 amino acids. CDR1 is KGHSH and CDR2 is LQKENI in the germline V gene. V lost 2 bases and J 0 bases, leaving 11 bases between the germline ends. The CDR3 is CASSPESTVSGNTIYF. In DNA form, the CDR3 reads TGTGCCAGCTCACCAGAATCAACGGTCTCTGGAAACACCATATATTTT.

This clone appeared once. This sequence joins TRBV7-2 and TRBJ1-1; possible D gene TRBD1, 5 bases. This CDR3 has 13 residues. CDR1 is SGHTA and CDR2 is FQGNSA in the germline V gene. Trimming took off 4 bases at V and 4 bases at J, with 10 bases between the two ends. For the CDR3, the DNA is TGTGCCAGCAGCTATCAGGGATCCACTGAAGCTTTCTTT. Its protein is CASSYQGSTEAFF. The full variable domain, its missing parts supplied by reference TRBV7-2 and TRBJ1-1, is GAGVSQSPSNKVTEKGKDVELRCDPISGHTALYWYRQSLGQGLEFLIYFQGNSAPDKSGLPSDRFSAERTGGSVSTLTIQRTQQEDSAVYLCASSYQGSTEAFFGQGTRLTVV.

V is TRBV11-2 and J is TRBJ1-4; TRBD1 matches 7 bases. This CDR3 is built from 16 residues. V was clipped by 2 bases and J by 7 bases; unmatched bases: 10. Germline loops: CDR1 SGHAT, CDR2 FQNNGV. CDR3 nucleotides: TGTGCCAGCAGCTTAAATCCCGGACAGGCGGGTGAAAAACTGTTTTTT. Its protein product is CASSLNPGQAGEKLFF.

The chain links TRBV4-1 to TRBJ1-1; D call uncertain. The CDR3 totals 15 residues. Germline V lookup: CDR1 MGHRA, CDR2 YSYEKL. V lost 0 bases, J lost 0 bases, and 8 bases lay in between. CDR3 DNA: TGCGCCAGCAGCCAAGAAAAGTACATGAACACTGAAGCTTTCTTT. This translates into CASSQEKYMNTEAFF.

This clone was recorded only once. The chain links TRBV5-4 to TRBJ2-3, with D possibly being TRBD2 (7 bases). V lost 5 bases and J 6 bases, leaving 19 bases between the germline ends. Germline CDR1 is SGHNT and CDR2 is YYREEE (reference sequence). The CDR3 is made up of 15 amino acids. CDR3 residues: CASSQREGRGDTQYF. The CDR3 nucleotides are TGTGCCAGCAGTCAAAGAGAAGGGAGGGGGGATACGCAGTATTTT.

CDR3 sequence reads: CASSWDSAASYEQYF. The DNA for the CDR3 is TGTGCCAGCAGCTGGGACAGCGCTGCCTCCTACGAGCAGTACTTC. The chain employs TRBV7-6 and TRBJ2-7, with TRBD1 matching over 7 bases. The V segment lost 4 bases and the J segment 0 bases; nucleotides outside the gene matches: 6. The length of the CDR3 is 15 residues. CDR1 is SGHVS and CDR2 is FNYEAQ in the germline V gene.

Remarks on this clone: A read error may account for a junction end that differs from germline. The chain has TRBV29-1 and TRBJ2-2; 8 bases are shared with TRBD1. The CDR3 spans 14 residues. Germline loops: CDR1 SQVTM, CDR2 ANQGSEA. The CDR3 loop is CSALTGVNTGELLF. The CDR3 DNA follows: TGCAGCGCTCTGACAGGGGTCAACACCGGGGAGCTGCTTTTT.

The genes are TRBV5-1 and TRBJ1-1, with D possibly being TRBD1 (6 bases). The CDR3 is 14 residues long. V was trimmed by 3 bases and J by 0 bases, leaving 9 bases between them. In germline, CDR1 is SGHRS, CDR2 YFSETQ. The chain's CDR3 is CASSSGTLNTEAFF. CDR3 nucleotides: TGCGCCAGCAGCTCCGGGACATTGAACACTGAAGCTTTCTTT.

This clone was recorded a few times. CDR3 coding DNA: TGCGCCAGCAGCCAAGATCGGGAAAACATTCAGTACTTC. Encoded protein: CASSQDRENIQYF. The V and J genes are TRBV4-1 and TRBJ2-4; D remains unclear. This CDR3 is 13 amino acids long. The ends were cut back, 0 bases at V and 5 bases at J, with 5 bases in the middle. Germline CDR1 is MGHRA and CDR2 is YSYEKL.